The clone carrying this T cell receptor (beta chain) showed up just a few times. This sample was included in a study of blood T cell repertoires in COVID-19. Whole-study context: There were acute and convalescent COVID-19 samples, and they came from the United States, Italy and Spain. T cells, B-cell-depleted T cells, or PBMCs supplied cDNA or gDNA.

This CDR3 contains 12 residues. Germline-derived CDR1 and CDR2 are MNHEY and SVGAGI. V lost 6 bases, J lost 3 bases, and 8 bases lay in between. In the study's own analysis: Reference gene primers were amplified, and this amplification served to estimate nucleated cell counts. Sequenced by immunoSEQ multiplex PCR; TCRdb stores in-frame clones only, minus some. V and J calls and clone size are as listed in that table; D and trimming were resolved from the DNA. This sample has about 73,000 clones, with 70% to 85% found just once. The V gene is TRBV6-5, the J gene TRBJ1-2; D is ambiguous. Material: peripheral blood. The origin of this receptor is a woman aged 60 to 75 with acute or convalescent COVID-19. The CDR3 DNA is TGTGCCAGCAGACCACAGTACTATGGCTACACCTTC. Translating gives CASRPQYYGYTF.